This TCR beta chain was identified in a study of long-term antiretroviral therapy in people with HIV. This clone has only one observation. Runs used v3.0 of the immunoSEQ assay and were done at survey level. Generated by immunoSEQ multiplex PCR, the TCRdb table keeps only in-frame clones and is missing some. The sample carries just over 35,000 clones, approximately 80% recorded once. This TCR was recovered from a young man with HIV. Source: unsorted PBMCs, taken 0.6 years after starting antiretroviral therapy.

The CDR3, as DNA: TGTGCCAGCAGTCCTTCCGGGACAGGGATCTACGAGCAGTACTTC. It codes for CASSPSGTGIYEQYF. V gene TRBV27 combines with J gene TRBJ2-7; 9 bases agree with TRBD1. The germline V gene has CDR1 MNHEY and CDR2 SMNVEV (reference sequence). The V gene end was trimmed by 5 bases and the J gene end by 3 bases; junction bases not matched to a gene: 8. The CDR3 consists of 15 residues.